Below, one T cell receptor (beta chain) is given with its context. TCRdb's copy holds only in-frame clones and misses some; the assay was immunoSEQ multiplex PCR. Counted here are some 3,300 clones, just over 70% occurring once; the ten biggest clones make up approximately 4.3%. This record comes from a study of immune cell composition in non-small cell lung cancer. Trimming cost V 4 bases and J 2 bases; bases outside gene matches: 19. The germline V gene has CDR1 SGHNT and CDR2 YYREEE (reference sequence). The CDR3 consists of 19 residues. Normal lung was sampled as far from the tumour as possible, at least 3 cm.

The TCR comes from a human donor with non-small cell lung cancer. This chain uses TRBV5-4 with TRBJ2-7; TRBD2 matches 9 bases. Sequencing was done on a sample of non-adjacent lung tissue. CDR3 sequence: CASSPKMGGQVAGAYEQYF. The CDR3 region has the DNA TGTGCCAGCAGCCCAAAAATGGGGGGGCAGGTAGCGGGGGCCTACGAGCAGTACTTC. The full variable domain, rest sourced from reference TRBV5-4 and TRBJ2-7, is ETGVTQSPTHLIKTRGQQVTLRCSSQSGHNTVSWYQQALGQGPQFIFQYYREEENGRGNFPPRFSGLQFPNYSSELNVNALELDDSALYLCASSPKMGGQVAGAYEQYFGPGTRLTVT.